This T cell receptor (beta chain) was sequenced in a study of blood T cell repertoires in COVID-19. Study overall: The United States, Italy and Spain were the sources of the acute and convalescent COVID-19 samples.

This clone came up once. V lost 0 bases and J 0 bases, leaving 12 bases between the germline ends. In germline, CDR1 is SEHNR, CDR2 FQNEAQ (reference sequence). CDR3 size: 18 residues. Profiling relied on immunoSEQ multiplex PCR, and the TCRdb table lists in-frame clones only, not all of them. The sample consists of 120,000 to 150,000 clones, around 84% of them appearing once. The sequence derives from a human donor in a cohort sampled during active COVID-19. The sequencing input was peripheral blood. This chain uses TRBV7-9 with TRBJ1-6; a weak D match, TRBD1 (6 bases). The CDR3 reads CASSLAGGRLSYNSPLHF. The CDR3 DNA reads TGTGCCAGCAGCTTAGCAGGGGGTCGTCTCTCCTATAATTCACCCCTCCACTTT. Variable domain in full (rest from reference TRBV7-9 and TRBJ1-6): DTGVSQNPRHKITKRGQNVTFRCDPISEHNRLYWYRQTLGQGPEFLTYFQNEAQLEKSRLLSDRFSAERPKGSFSTLEIQRTEQGDSAMYLCASSLAGGRLSYNSPLHFGNGTRLTVT.